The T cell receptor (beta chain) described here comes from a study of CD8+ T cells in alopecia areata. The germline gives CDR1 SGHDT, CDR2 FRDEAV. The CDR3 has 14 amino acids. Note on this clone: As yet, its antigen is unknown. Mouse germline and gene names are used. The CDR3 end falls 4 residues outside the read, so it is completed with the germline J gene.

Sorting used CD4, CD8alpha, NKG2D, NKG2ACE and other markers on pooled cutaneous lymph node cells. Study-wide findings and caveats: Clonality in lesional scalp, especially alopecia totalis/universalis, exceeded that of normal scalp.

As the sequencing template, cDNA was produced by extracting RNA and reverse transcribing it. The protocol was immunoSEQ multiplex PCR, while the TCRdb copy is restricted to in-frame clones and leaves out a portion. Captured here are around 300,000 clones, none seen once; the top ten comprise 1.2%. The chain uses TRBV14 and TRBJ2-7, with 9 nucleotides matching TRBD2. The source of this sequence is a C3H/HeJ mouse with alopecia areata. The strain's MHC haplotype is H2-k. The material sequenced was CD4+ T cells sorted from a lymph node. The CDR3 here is CASSLSGGVYEQYF. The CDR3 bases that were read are TGTGCCAGCAGTTTATCTGGGGGGGTATAT.